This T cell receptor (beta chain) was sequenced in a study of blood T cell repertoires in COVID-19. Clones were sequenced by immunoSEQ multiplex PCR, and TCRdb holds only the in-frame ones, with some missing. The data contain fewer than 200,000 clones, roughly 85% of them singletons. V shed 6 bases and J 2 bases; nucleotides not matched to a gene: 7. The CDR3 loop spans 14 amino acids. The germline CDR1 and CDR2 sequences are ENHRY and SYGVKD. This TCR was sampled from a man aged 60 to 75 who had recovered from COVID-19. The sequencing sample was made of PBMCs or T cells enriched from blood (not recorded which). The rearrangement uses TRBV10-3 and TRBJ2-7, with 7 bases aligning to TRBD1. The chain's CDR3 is CAIRDRGQPYEQYF. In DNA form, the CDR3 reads TGTGCCATCAGGGATAGGGGACAGCCCTACGAGCAGTACTTC.